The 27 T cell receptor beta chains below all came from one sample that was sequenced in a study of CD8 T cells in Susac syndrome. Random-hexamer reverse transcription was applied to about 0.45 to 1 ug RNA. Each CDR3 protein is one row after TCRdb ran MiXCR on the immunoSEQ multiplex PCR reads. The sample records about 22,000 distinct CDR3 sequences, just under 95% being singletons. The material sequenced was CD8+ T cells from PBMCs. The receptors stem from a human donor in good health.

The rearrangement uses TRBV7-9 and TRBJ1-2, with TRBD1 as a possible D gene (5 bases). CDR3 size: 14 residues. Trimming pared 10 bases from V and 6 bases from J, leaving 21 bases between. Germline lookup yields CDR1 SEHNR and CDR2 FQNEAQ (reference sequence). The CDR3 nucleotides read TGTGCCACCCAACGGGACCTCGGTGTTCATGGCTACACCTTC. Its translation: CATQRDLGVHGYTF.

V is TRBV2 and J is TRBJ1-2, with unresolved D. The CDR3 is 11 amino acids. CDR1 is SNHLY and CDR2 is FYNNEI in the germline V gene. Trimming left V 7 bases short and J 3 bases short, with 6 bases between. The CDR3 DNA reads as TGTGCCAGCATGAGGGACTATGGCTACACCTTC. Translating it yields CASMRDYGYTF.

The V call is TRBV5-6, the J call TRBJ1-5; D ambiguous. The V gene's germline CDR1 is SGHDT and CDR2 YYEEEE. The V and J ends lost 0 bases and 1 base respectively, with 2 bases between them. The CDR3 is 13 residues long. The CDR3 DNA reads TGTGCCAGCAGCTTGGGAAGCAATCAGCCCCAGCATTTT. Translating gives CASSLGSNQPQHF.

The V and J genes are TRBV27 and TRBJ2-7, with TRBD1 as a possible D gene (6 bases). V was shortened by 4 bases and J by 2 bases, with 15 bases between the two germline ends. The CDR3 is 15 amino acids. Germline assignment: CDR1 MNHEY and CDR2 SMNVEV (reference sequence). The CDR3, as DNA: TGTGCCAGCAGTTCCTCCCGGGACACCACCTACGAGCAGTACTTC. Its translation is CASSSSRDTTYEQYF.

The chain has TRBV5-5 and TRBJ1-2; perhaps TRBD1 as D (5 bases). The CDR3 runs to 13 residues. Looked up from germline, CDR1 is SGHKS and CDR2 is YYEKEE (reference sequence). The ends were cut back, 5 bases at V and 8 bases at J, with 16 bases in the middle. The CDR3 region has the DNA TGTGCCAGCAGTCGGGACGGCAGTCCGGGCTACACCTTC. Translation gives CASSRDGSPGYTF.

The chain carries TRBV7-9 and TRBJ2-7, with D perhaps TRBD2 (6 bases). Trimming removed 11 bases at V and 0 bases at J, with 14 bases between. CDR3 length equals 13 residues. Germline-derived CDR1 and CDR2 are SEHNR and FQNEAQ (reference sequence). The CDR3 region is CASAEGSSYEQYF. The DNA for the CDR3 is TGTGCCTCAGCGGAGGGTAGCTCCTACGAGCAGTACTTC.

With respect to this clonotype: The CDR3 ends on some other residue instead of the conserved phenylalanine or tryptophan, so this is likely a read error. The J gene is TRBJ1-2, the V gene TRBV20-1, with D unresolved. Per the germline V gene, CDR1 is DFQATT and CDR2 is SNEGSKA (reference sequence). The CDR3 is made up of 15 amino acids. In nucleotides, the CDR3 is TGCAGTGCTGGAGACCCCCTCGGCGGACGCATGGGCTACACCCTC. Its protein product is CSAGDPLGGRMGYTL.

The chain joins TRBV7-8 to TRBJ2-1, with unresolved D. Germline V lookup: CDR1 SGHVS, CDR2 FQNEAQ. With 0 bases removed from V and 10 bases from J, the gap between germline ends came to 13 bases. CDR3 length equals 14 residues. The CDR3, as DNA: TGTGCCAGCAGCTTAGCCCCCCGCGGCAGAGAGCAGTTCTTC. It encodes CASSLAPRGREQFF. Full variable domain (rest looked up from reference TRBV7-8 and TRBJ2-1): GAGVSQSPRYKVAKRGQDVALRCDPISGHVSLFWYQQALGQGPEFLTYFQNEAQLDKSGLPSDRFFAERPEGSVSTLKIQRTQQEDSAVYLCASSLAPRGREQFFGPGTRLTVL.

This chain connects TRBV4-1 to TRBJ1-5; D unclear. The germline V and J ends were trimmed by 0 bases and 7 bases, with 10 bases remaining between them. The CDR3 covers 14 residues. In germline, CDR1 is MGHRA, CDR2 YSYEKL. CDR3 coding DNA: TGCGCCAGCAGCCAAGATGGTTCTTGGCAGCCCCAGCATTTT. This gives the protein CASSQDGSWQPQHF.

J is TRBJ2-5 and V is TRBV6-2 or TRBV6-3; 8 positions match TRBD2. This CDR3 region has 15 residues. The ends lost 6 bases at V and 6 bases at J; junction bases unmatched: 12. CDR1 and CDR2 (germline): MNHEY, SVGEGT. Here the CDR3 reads CASSPRLAKEKTQYF. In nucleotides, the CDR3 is TGTGCCAGCAGCCCCCGACTAGCGAAGGAGAAGACCCAGTACTTC.

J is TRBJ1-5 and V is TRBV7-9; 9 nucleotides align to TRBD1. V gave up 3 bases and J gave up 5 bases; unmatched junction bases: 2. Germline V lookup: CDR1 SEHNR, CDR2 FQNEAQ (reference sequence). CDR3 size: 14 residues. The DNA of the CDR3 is TGTGCCAGCAGCTTGGGACAGGGTGATCAGCCCCAGCATTTT. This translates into CASSLGQGDQPQHF.

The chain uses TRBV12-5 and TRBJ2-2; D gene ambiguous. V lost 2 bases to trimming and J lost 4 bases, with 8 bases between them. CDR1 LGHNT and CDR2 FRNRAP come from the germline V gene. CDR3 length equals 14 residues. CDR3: CASGLYGITGELFF. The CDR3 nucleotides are TGTGCTAGTGGTTTGTATGGGATCACCGGGGAGCTGTTTTTT.

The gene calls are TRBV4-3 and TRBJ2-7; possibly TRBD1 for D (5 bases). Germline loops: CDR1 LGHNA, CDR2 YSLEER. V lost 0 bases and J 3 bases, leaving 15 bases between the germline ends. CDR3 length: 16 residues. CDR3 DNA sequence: TGCGCCAGCAGCCAAGATAATGGCAGGGTGGGCTACGAGCAGTACTTC. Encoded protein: CASSQDNGRVGYEQYF.

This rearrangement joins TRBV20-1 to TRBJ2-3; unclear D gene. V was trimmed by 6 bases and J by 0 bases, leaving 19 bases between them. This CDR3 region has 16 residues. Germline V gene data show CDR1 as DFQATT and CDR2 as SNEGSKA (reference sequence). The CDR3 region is CSAMYTRTLSTDTQYF. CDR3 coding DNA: TGCAGTGCAATGTATACCCGGACCCTAAGCACAGATACGCAGTATTTT.

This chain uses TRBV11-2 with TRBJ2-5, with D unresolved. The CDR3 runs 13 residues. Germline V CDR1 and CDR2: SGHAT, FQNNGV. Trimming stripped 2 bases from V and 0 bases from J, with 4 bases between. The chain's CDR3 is CASSLPYQETQYF. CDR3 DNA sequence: TGTGCCAGCAGCTTACCGTACCAAGAGACCCAGTACTTC.

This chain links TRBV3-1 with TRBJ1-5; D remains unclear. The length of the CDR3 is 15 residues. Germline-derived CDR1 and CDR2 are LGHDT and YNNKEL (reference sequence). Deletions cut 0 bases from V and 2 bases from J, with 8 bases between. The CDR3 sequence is CASSQDGSRNQPQHF. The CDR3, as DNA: TGTGCCAGCAGCCAAGATGGGAGCCGCAATCAGCCCCAGCATTTT.

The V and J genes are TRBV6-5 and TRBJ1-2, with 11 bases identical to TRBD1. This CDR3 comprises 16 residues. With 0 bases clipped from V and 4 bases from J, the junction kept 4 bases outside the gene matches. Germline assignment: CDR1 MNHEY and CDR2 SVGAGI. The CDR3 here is CASSYSDRGHGYGYTF. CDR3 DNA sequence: TGTGCCAGCAGTTACTCGGACAGGGGGCACGGCTATGGCTACACCTTC.

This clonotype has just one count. The CDR3 loop is CASSPVLTTSGANVLTF. The CDR3 DNA follows: TGCGCCAGCAGTCCCGTGCTAACTACCTCTGGGGCCAACGTCCTGACTTTC. The chain links TRBV10-2 to TRBJ2-6; D not certain. CDR1 is WSHSY, CDR2 SAAADI, per germline. V lost 5 bases and J 0 bases, leaving 14 bases between the germline ends. The CDR3 runs to 17 residues.

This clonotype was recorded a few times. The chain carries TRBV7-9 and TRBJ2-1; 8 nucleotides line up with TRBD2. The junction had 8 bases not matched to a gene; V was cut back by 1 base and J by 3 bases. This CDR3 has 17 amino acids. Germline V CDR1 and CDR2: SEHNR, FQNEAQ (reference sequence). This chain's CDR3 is CASSLGAGGPLYNEQFF. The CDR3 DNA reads TGTGCCAGCAGCTTAGGCGCGGGGGGTCCCCTCTACAATGAGCAGTTCTTC.

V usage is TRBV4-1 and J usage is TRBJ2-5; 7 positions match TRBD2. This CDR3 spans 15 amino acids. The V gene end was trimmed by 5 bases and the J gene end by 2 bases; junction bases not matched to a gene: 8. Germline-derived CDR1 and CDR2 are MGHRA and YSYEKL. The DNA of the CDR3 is TGCGCCAGCAGCTTTAGGGGAGGGTGGCAAGAGACCCAGTACTTC. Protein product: CASSFRGGWQETQYF.

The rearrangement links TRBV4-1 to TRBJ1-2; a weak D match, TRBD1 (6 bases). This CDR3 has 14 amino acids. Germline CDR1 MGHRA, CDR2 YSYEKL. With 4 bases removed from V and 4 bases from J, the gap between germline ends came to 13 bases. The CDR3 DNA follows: TGCGCCAGCAGCCCCCTTGAGGGGGGCTATGGCTACACCTTC. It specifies CASSPLEGGYGYTF.

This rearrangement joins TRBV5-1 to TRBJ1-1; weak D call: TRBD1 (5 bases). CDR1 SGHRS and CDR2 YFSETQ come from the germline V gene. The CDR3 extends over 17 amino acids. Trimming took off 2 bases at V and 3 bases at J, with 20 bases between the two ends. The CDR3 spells CASSFRSPGSPDTEAFF. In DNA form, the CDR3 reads TGCGCCAGCAGCTTTAGGAGTCCAGGGAGTCCGGACACTGAAGCTTTCTTT.

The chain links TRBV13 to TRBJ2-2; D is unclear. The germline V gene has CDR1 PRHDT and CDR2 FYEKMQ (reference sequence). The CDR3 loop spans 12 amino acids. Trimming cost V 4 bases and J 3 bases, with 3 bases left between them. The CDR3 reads CASSYDTGELFF. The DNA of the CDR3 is TGTGCCAGCAGCTACGACACCGGGGAGCTGTTTTTT.

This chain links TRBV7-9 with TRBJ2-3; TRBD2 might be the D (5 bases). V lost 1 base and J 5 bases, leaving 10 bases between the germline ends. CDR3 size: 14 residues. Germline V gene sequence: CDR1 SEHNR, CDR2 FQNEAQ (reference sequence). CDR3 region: CASSLGGSGDTQYF. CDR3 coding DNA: TGTGCCAGCAGCTTAGGTGGGAGCGGAGATACGCAGTATTTT.

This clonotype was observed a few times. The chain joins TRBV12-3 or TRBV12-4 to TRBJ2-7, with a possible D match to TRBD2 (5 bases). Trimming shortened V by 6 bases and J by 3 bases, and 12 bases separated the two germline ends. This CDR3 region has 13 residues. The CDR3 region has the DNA TGTGCCAGCAGCCTCATCGGAGGCTACGAGCAGTACTTC. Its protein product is CASSLIGGYEQYF.

The CDR3 sequence: CASSLIPTDLGYF. In nucleotides, the CDR3 is TGTGCCAGCAGTCTCATTCCCACGGACCTAGGGTACTTC. The rearrangement links TRBV6-2 or TRBV6-3 to TRBJ2-4; no reliable D call. This CDR3 is 13 amino acids long. V lost 5 bases and J 15 bases, leaving 20 bases between the germline ends. The germline V gene has CDR1 MNHEY and CDR2 SVGEGT.

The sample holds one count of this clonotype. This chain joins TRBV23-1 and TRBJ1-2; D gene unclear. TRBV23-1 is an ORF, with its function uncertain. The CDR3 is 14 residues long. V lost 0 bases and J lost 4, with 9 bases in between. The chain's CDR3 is CASSQSGFPYGYTF. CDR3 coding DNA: TGCGCCAGCAGTCAATCGGGGTTTCCCTATGGCTACACCTTC.